This T cell receptor (beta chain) was captured by sequencing in a study of T cell responses to AZD1222 COVID-19 vaccine. Study findings and constraints: Regions 160-218 and 743-854 held dominance among vaccine-associated CD4 TCRs, which spanned spike. Donors skewed white British and female; clonal diversity was possibly underestimated. Nearly half of unique spike-specific TCRs reportedly avoided B.1.351 and B.1.1.7 mutated regions.

The table came from immunoSEQ multiplex PCR; TCRdb's copy has only in-frame clones and leaves some out. The table shows some 130,000 clones, with 88% occurring only once. CDR1 and CDR2 from the germline V gene are LNHDA and SQIVND (reference sequence). The V end was cut by 3 bases, the J end by 4 bases, with 12 bases between. The CDR3 extends over 14 amino acids. For this clone: Its antigen is unknown.

The specimen was peripheral blood, collected 28 days after the second AZD1222 dose. The receptor comes from an adult who received the AZD1222 COVID-19 vaccine. The genes are TRBV19 and TRBJ1-1; D is undetermined. The CDR3 region has the DNA TGTGCCAGTAGTATTCGGGGAGGAGGCACTGAAGCTTTCTTT. Its protein is CASSIRGGGTEAFF.